Listed below are T cell receptor beta chains from one sample, sequenced in a study of shared clonotypes between healthy human individuals. Profiling relied on immunoSEQ multiplex PCR, and the TCRdb table lists in-frame clones only, not all of them. The data contain some 2 million clones, roughly 94% of them seen just once; the ten biggest clones take up about 1.1%. The sequenced material came from naive CD8+ T cells sorted from blood. The receptors derive from a man younger than 35 in good health. Each CDR3 is given with its conserved first and last residue. A D gene is named only where the DNA matches it firmly. Expanded clones are given a class, and other clones once, few, many or no size at all.

TRBV9	TRBJ2-7	.	.	CASSVEGSSYEQYF	TGTGCCAGCAGCGTAGAAGGCAGCTCCTACGAGCAGTACTTC
TRBV15	TRBJ1-4	.	.	CATWDARINEKLFF	TGTGCCACCTGGGACGCCAGGATTAATGAAAAACTGTTTTTT
TRBV11-2	TRBJ1-1	.	.	CASSLEGNTEAFF	TGTGCCAGCAGCCTAGAGGGGAACACTGAAGCTTTCTTT
TRBV4-1	TRBJ2-7	.	.	CASSPYQGYEQYF	TGCGCCAGCAGCCCCTACCAGGGTTACGAGCAGTACTTC
TRBV27	TRBJ2-7	.	once	CASSLSGGTPFYEQYF	TGTGCCAGCAGTTTATCGGGCGGGACGCCATTCTACGAGCAGTACTTC
TRBV7-9	TRBJ2-7	TRBD1	.	CASSLSTGTGAYEQYF	TGTGCCAGCAGCCTAAGCACCGGGACAGGGGCCTACGAGCAGTACTTC
TRBV7-9	TRBJ1-1	.	.	CASSFRGGSNTEAFF	TGTGCCAGCAGCTTTCGAGGGGGGTCGAACACTGAAGCTTTCTTT
TRBV5-1	TRBJ1-1	.	few	CASSPVTNTEAFF	TGCGCCAGCAGCCCCGTCACGAACACTGAAGCTTTCTTT
TRBV15	TRBJ1-1	TRBD1	.	CATRIDRGDTEAFF	TGTGCCACCAGGATTGACAGGGGAGACACTGAAGCTTTCTTT
TRBV4-1	TRBJ2-1	.	.	CASSEGPINTLYNEQFF	TGCGCCAGCAGCGAAGGACCGATCAATACTTTATACAATGAGCAGTTCTTC
TRBV29-1	TRBJ2-2	TRBD1	.	CSVGWDSGAGELFF	TGCAGCGTCGGCTGGGACAGCGGAGCCGGGGAGCTGTTTTTT
TRBV4-3	TRBJ1-2	.	.	CASSQYGDSGGYTF	TGCGCCAGCAGCCAATATGGGGACTCGGGTGGCTACACCTTC
TRBV28	TRBJ2-5	TRBD1	.	CASSLLTGFQETQYF	TGTGCCAGCAGTTTACTGACAGGGTTCCAAGAGACCCAGTACTTC
TRBV11-2	TRBJ2-7	.	.	CASSRPGYEQYF	TGTGCCAGCAGCCGCCCCGGTTACGAGCAGTACTTC
TRBV5-4	TRBJ2-7	.	.	CASSLRGNPYEQYF	TGTGCCAGCAGCTTGAGAGGGAACCCCTACGAGCAGTACTTC
TRBV13	TRBJ2-4	TRBD2	.	CASSDGRAQNIQYF	TGTGCCAGCAGCGACGGGAGGGCCCAAAACATTCAGTACTTC
TRBV13	TRBJ2-7	.	.	CASSLGHRIGEQYF	TGTGCCAGCAGCTTAGGTCACCGGATAGGAGAGCAGTACTTC
TRBV27	TRBJ1-5	.	.	CASSFIGANQPQHF	TGTGCCAGCAGTTTTATAGGAGCCAATCAGCCCCAGCATTTT
TRBV5-6	TRBJ1-1	.	.	CASSLGPGGGTEAFF	TGTGCCAGCAGCTTGGGTCCGGGGGGAGGCACTGAAGCTTTCTTT
TRBV11-2	TRBJ2-7	.	.	CASSPTVGFSYEQYF	TGTGCCAGCAGCCCTACGGTGGGGTTCTCCTACGAGCAGTACTTC
TRBV5-6	TRBJ2-1	TRBD2	.	CASSPGLAGGEQFF	TGTGCCAGCAGCCCGGGACTAGCGGGAGGGGAGCAGTTCTTC
TRBV7-9	TRBJ1-1	TRBD1	.	CASSPIGDSRTEAFF	TGTGCCAGCAGCCCAATCGGGGACAGTAGGACTGAAGCTTTCTTT
TRBV29-1	TRBJ2-1	.	.	CSVERSLTTANEQFF	TGCAGCGTTGAACGCTCACTCACGACGGCTAATGAGCAGTTCTTC
TRBV7-9	TRBJ2-3	.	.	CASSLDPGRTDTQYF	TGTGCCAGCAGCTTAGACCCTGGGCGAACAGATACGCAGTATTTT
TRBV18	TRBJ1-2	TRBD1	once	CASSPTGDVDYGYTF	TGTGCCAGCTCACCTACAGGGGACGTAGACTATGGCTACACCTTC
TRBV6-5	TRBJ2-1	TRBD2	.	CASTTSRGYNEQFF	TGTGCCAGCACGACTAGCCGGGGCTACAATGAGCAGTTCTTC
TRBV19	TRBJ2-6	.	.	CASSRAGVGGANVLTF	TGTGCCAGTAGTAGGGCAGGGGTCGGTGGGGCCAACGTCCTGACTTTC
TRBV27	TRBJ2-1	TRBD2	once	CASSILTGGTSGSSNEQFF	TGTGCCAGCAGTATCTTGACAGGGGGAACTAGCGGGAGCAGCAATGAGCAGTTCTTC
TRBV7-9	TRBJ1-1	.	.	CASSHQQGQNTEAFF	TGTGCCAGCAGCCACCAACAGGGCCAGAACACTGAAGCTTTCTTT
TRBV14	TRBJ1-3	.	.	CASSQDYGQLSTNTIYF	TGTGCCAGCAGCCAAGATTACGGTCAGCTCAGTACGAACACCATATATTTT
TRBV4-3	TRBJ1-1	.	.	CASSPGMAQSMNTEAFF	TGCGCCAGCAGCCCCGGAATGGCACAGTCTATGAACACTGAAGCTTTCTTT
TRBV5-6	TRBJ1-2	.	.	CASSFPGGAGRGYTF	TGTGCCAGCAGCTTCCCCGGAGGGGCAGGGCGTGGCTACACCTTC
TRBV9	TRBJ2-5	.	.	CASSVGEGEETQYF	TGTGCCAGCAGCGTAGGGGAGGGGGAAGAGACCCAGTACTTC
TRBV13	TRBJ2-3	.	.	CASSLRGTDTQYF	TGTGCCAGCAGCTTAAGAGGGACAGATACGCAGTATTTT
TRBV10-3	TRBJ2-2	.	.	CAISGGPSNTGELFF	TGTGCCATCAGTGGGGGGCCTTCGAACACCGGGGAGCTGTTTTTT
TRBV4-1	TRBJ2-1	.	.	CASSQDPGGYEQFF	TGCGCCAGCAGCCAAGACCCTGGGGGGTATGAGCAGTTCTTC